Listed below are T cell receptor beta chains from one sample, sequenced in a study of T cell repertoires in cytomegalovirus infection. TCRdb re-called the reads with MiXCR, one entry per CDR3 protein. Found here are hundreds of thousands of distinct CDR3 sequences, 31% of them singletons; the top ten hold approximately 14%. Material: PBMCs. All receptors derive from a human donor in good health (CMV status not recorded). Some clones in this sample may be carry-over from other donors' samples. CDR3s include the opening cysteine and the closing phenylalanine or tryptophan. D genes are given only for firm matches. Clone sizes are given selectively: once, few, many, or a class where the clone is expanded.

D | J | size | V | CDR3 | DNA
TRBD1 | TRBJ1-2 | few | TRBV6-6 | CASRSTGTGNGYTF | TGTGCCAGCAGGTCTACCGGGACAGGGAATGGCTACACCTTC
NA | TRBJ2-3 | few | TRBV6-1 | CASRGHLTEDTQYF | TGTGCCAGCAGAGGACACCTAACGGAAGATACGCAGTATTTT
NA | TRBJ2-2 | many | TRBV7-2 | CASSLVGNTGELFF | TGTGCCAGCAGCTTAGTGGGGAACACCGGGGAGCTGTTTTTT
TRBD2 | TRBJ2-7 | many | TRBV2 | CASTRGPAGTYEQYF | TGTGCCAGCACCCGCGGTCCAGCGGGGACCTACGAGCAGTACTTC
TRBD1 | TRBJ1-1 | many | TRBV7-2 | CASSPDRVRADTEAFF | TGTGCCAGCAGCCCCGACAGGGTTAGAGCGGACACTGAAGCTTTCTTT
TRBD1 | TRBJ2-5 | many | TRBV7-9 | CASSSGTGEETQYF | TGTGCCAGCAGCTCCGGGACAGGCGAAGAGACCCAGTACTTC
NA | TRBJ1-4 | NA | TRBV6-2/TRBV6-3 | CASSLRPNEKLFF | TGTGCCAGCAGTCTCAGACCTAATGAAAAACTGTTTTTT
NA | TRBJ1-1 | NA | TRBV19 | CASRLPGDTEAFF | TGTGCCAGTAGACTCCCGGGAGACACTGAAGCTTTCTTT
NA | TRBJ2-7 | few | TRBV4-1 | CASSQETSRGSYEQYF | TGCGCCAGCAGCCAAGAGACATCGAGGGGATCCTACGAGCAGTACTTC
NA | TRBJ1-1 | once | TRBV20-1 | CSVSRPTEAFF | TGCAGTGTTTCCCGTCCTACTGAAGCTTTCTTT
NA | TRBJ1-5 | NA | TRBV2 | CATGTPNQPQHF | TGTGCCACCGGGACACCCAATCAGCCCCAGCATTTT
NA | TRBJ1-5 | few | TRBV4-1 | CASSQESGRNQPQHF | TGCGCCAGCAGCCAAGAGTCCGGGCGCAATCAGCCCCAGCATTTT
NA | TRBJ2-7 | NA | TRBV5-1 | CASTRGGGADEQYF | TGCGCCAGCACCCGAGGAGGGGGCGCGGATGAGCAGTACTTC
NA | TRBJ2-7 | NA | TRBV2 | CASSESVGAYEQYF | TGTGCCAGCAGTGAGAGTGTTGGGGCCTACGAGCAGTACTTC
NA | TRBJ2-3 | few | TRBV28 | CASTDTGLATDTQYF | TGTGCCAGCACCGACACCGGGCTAGCCACAGATACGCAGTATTTT
TRBD1 | TRBJ2-1 | few | TRBV6-5 | CASSSRRDRVPNEQFF | TGTGCCAGCAGTTCCCGCCGGGACAGGGTACCCAATGAGCAGTTCTTC
NA | TRBJ1-1 | NA | TRBV2 | CASTNVLILMNTEAFF | TGTGCCAGCACTAACGTGTTGATTCTCATGAACACTGAAGCTTTCTTT
TRBD1 | TRBJ1-2 | NA | TRBV20-1 | CSARTGEYGYTF | TGCAGTGCTAGGACAGGGGAGTATGGCTACACCTTC
TRBD2 | TRBJ2-7 | many | TRBV7-2 | CASSPSRLAGAYEQYF | TGTGCCAGCAGTCCCTCTCGACTAGCGGGGGCCTACGAGCAGTACTTC
NA | TRBJ1-1 | few | TRBV4-1 | CASSQVTGPGGMNTEAFF | TGCGCCAGCAGCCAAGTAACGGGGCCGGGGGGGATGAACACTGAAGCTTTCTTT